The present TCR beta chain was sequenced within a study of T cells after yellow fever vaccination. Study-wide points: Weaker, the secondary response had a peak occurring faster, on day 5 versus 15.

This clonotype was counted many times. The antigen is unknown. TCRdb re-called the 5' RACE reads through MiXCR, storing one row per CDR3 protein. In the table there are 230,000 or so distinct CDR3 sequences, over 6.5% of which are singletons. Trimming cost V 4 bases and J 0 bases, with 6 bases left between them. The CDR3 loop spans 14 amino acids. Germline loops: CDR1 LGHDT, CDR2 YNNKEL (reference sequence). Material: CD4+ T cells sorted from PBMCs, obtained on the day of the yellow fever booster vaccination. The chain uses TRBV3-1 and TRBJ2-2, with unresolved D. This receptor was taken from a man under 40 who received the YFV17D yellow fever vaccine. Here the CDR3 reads CASSPTANTGELFF. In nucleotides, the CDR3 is TGTGCCAGCAGCCCAACGGCGAACACCGGGGAGCTGTTTTTT.